This entry features one T cell receptor (beta chain) sequence. This sample is drawn from a study of blood T cell repertoires in COVID-19. This CDR3 has 16 amino acids. Trimming cost V 0 bases and J 8 bases; bases outside gene matches: 10. The germline gives CDR1 GTSNPN, CDR2 SVGIG (reference sequence). Measured with immunoSEQ multiplex PCR; TCRdb has only the in-frame clones, and not every one. The table records 110,000 or so clones, 77% of them present only once. The chain joins TRBV30 to TRBJ1-6, with TRBD1 matching 7 bases. The receptor was derived from a human donor in a cohort sampled during active COVID-19. The sequencing sample was made of peripheral blood. The CDR3 sequence is CAWSVRIDRADSPLHF. The DNA of the CDR3 is TGTGCCTGGAGTGTACGTATCGACAGGGCTGATTCACCCCTCCACTTT.